This TCR beta chain is drawn from a study of Ad26.COV2.S vaccination and SARS-CoV-2 variants. Study at large: The study gave Ad26.COV2.S intramuscularly, once or twice 56 days apart. Study observations and caveats: Substantial post-vaccination breadth of spike-specific CD8+ and CD4+ T cell responses was reported. From the TCR breadth and depth analyses, total T cell responses may have been underestimated.

Germline values: CDR1 SGHRS, CDR2 YFSETQ. The trim removed 5 bases at V and 3 bases at J, leaving 7 bases unmatched. This CDR3 is 15 amino acids long. As concerns this clone: The antigen is not known.

Specified treatment: some 20 received Ad26.COV2.S at low or high dose, single or two shots; about 5 received placebo; per-sample allocation not given. Sampling occurred on day 63 after the first vaccine or placebo injection. Donor was an adult aged 18-55 years in Boston. Profiling relied on immunoSEQ multiplex PCR, and the TCRdb table lists in-frame clones only, not all of them. The repertoire holds 410,000 or so clones, around 93% seen once, with around 1.8% in the top ten. The receptor comes from a person between 18 and 65 years old who received the Ad26.COV2.S COVID-19 vaccine or a placebo. This material consisted of peripheral blood, taken in a trial of Ad26.COV2.S vaccine versus placebo. J is TRBJ2-7 and V is TRBV5-1, with 11 bases that match TRBD2. CDR3 nucleotides: TGCGCCAGCAGAGCCGGGACTAGCGGATTCTACGAGCAGTACTTC. It yields the protein CASRAGTSGFYEQYF.